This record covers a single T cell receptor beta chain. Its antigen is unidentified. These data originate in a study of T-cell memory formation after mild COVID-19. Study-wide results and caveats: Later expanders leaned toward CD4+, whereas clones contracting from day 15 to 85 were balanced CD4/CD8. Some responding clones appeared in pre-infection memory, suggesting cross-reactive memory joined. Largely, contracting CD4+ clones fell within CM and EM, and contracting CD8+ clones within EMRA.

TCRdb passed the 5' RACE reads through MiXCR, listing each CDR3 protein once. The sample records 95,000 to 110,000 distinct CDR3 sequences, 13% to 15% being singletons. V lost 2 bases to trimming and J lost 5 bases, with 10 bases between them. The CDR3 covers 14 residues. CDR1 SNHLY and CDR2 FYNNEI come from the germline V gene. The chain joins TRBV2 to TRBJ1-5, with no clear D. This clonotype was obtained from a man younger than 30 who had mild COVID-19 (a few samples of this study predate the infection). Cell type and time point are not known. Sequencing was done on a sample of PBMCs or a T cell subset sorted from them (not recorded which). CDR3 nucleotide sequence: TGTGCCAGCAGTGAATTTTCGAGGGATCAGCCCCAGCATTTT. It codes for CASSEFSRDQPQHF.